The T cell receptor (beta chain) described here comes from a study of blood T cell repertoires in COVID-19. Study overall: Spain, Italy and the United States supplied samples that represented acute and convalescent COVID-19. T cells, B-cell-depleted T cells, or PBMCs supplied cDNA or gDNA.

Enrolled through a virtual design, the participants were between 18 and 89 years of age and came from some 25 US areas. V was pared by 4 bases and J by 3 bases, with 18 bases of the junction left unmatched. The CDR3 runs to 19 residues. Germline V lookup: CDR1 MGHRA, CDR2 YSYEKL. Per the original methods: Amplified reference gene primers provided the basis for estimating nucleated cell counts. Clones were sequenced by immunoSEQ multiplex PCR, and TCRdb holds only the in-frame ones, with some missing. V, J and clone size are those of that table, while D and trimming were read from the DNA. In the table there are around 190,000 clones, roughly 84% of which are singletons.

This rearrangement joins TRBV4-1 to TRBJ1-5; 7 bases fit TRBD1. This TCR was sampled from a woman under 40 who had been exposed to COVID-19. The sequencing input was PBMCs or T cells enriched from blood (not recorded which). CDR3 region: CASSPRSSTGDPTNQPQHF. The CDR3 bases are TGCGCCAGCAGCCCACGCTCGAGTACAGGGGACCCGACCAATCAGCCCCAGCATTTT.